These 19 T cell receptor beta chains were sequenced from one sample in a study of regulatory T cells in long-lasting Graves disease. Relying on iRepertoire HTBI primers and Arm-PCR of CDR3 regions, the team built TCR beta libraries. A single record per CDR3 protein comes from TCRdb applying MiXCR to the multiplex PCR reads. This table holds more than 350,000 distinct CDR3 sequences, 15% found once. The sample's time point: newly diagnosed GD, antithyroid drugs for less than 3 months. PBMC-derived RNA was used for the TCR library. Separately, the same data were catalogued under a study of T cells in Graves' hyperthyroidism and ophthalmopathy.

The sequenced sample was peripheral blood mononuclear cells (PBMCs), obtained at new diagnosis, from a patient treated with antithyroid drugs. The receptors stem from a woman aged 25-40 years with Graves disease.

The sample holds many counts of this clonotype. CDR3 sequence reads: CASSRDTKNTEAFF. CDR3 DNA: TGTGCCAGCTCACGGGACACTAAGAACACTGAAGCTTTCTTT. The chain combines TRBV18 with TRBJ1-1; tentative D call: TRBD1 (6 bases). The germline V gene encodes CDR1 KGHSH and CDR2 LQKENI. The V end was cut by 4 bases, the J end by 1 base, with 10 bases between. The CDR3 consists of 14 residues. Drawing the rest from reference TRBV18 and TRBJ1-1, the complete variable domain is NAGVMQNPRHLVRRRGQEARLRCSPMKGHSHVYWYRQLPEEGLKFMVYLQKENIIDESGMPKERFSAEFPKEGPSILRIQQVVRGDSAAYFCASSRDTKNTEAFFGQGTRLTVV.

This clonotype was detected only a few times. V gene TRBV5-1 combines with J gene TRBJ1-4, with TRBD1 matching 7 bases. Germline trimming cut 4 bases from V and 4 bases from J; bases unmatched to any gene: 4. Germline values: CDR1 SGHRS, CDR2 YFSETQ. The CDR3 consists of 14 residues. CDR3 in DNA: TGCGCCAGCAGCCAGGGACAGCTTAATGAAAAACTGTTTTTT. Its translation: CASSQGQLNEKLFF. The full variable domain, in which reference TRBV5-1 and TRBJ1-4 provide the parts outside the CDR3, is KAGVTQTPRYLIKTRGQQVTLSCSPISGHRSVSWYQQTPGQGLQFLFEYFSETQRNKGNFPGRFSGRQFSNSRSEMNVSTLELGDSALYLCASSQGQLNEKLFFGSGTQLSVL.

This clonotype has more than one count but fewer than ten. This rearrangement joins TRBV3-1 to TRBJ2-1, with TRBD2 as a possible D gene (6 bases). The CDR3 totals 14 residues. Germline loops: CDR1 LGHDT, CDR2 YNNKEL (reference sequence). Trimming took off 5 bases at V and 7 bases at J, with 15 bases between the two ends. The CDR3 nucleotides are TGTGCCAGCAGCTCCCCGGGACTCCAGAATGAGCAGTTCTTC. Its translation is CASSSPGLQNEQFF.

This clonotype was seen ten or more times. The chain is built from TRBV7-3 and TRBJ2-3, with TRBD2 matching over 13 bases. The CDR3 is 18 amino acids. Germline loops: CDR1 SGHTA, CDR2 FQGTGA. V was pared by 4 bases and J by 0 bases, with 7 bases of the junction left unmatched. In nucleotides, the CDR3 is TGTGCCAGCAGCTACATTCCGGGACTAGCGGGAAGCACAGATACGCAGTATTTT. Its translation is CASSYIPGLAGSTDTQYF.

V usage is TRBV29-1 and J usage is TRBJ2-4; a weak D match, TRBD2 (7 bases). CDR1 SQVTM and CDR2 ANQGSEA come from the germline V gene. V lost 5 bases and J 7 bases, leaving 12 bases between the germline ends. The CDR3 is made up of 12 amino acids. CDR3 region: CSVLEGGNIQYF. DNA of the CDR3: TGCAGCGTTTTGGAGGGGGGGAACATTCAGTACTTC.

As to this clonotype: Possible read error: a much larger clone is one base away. The genes are TRBV12-3 or TRBV12-4 and TRBJ1-4; D remains ambiguous. The CDR3 contains 13 residues. The CDR3 DNA reads TGTGCCAGCAGTTTTTATCCTAATGAAGAACTGTTTTTT. Translated, it gives CASSFYPNEELFF.

This clonotype has a count of ten or more. The chain couples TRBV20-1 to TRBJ2-1; the D is unclear. V lost 3 bases and J 0 bases, leaving 9 bases between the germline ends. The CDR3 covers 14 residues. Germline values: CDR1 DFQATT, CDR2 SNEGSKA (reference sequence). The CDR3 nucleotides are TGCAGTGCTAGGGTTCGTAGCTCCTACAATGAGCAGTTCTTC. Protein: CSARVRSSYNEQFF.

In its sample, this clonotype was seen a few times. This chain links TRBV24-1 with TRBJ2-1; 9 bases agree with TRBD1. CDR1 is KGHDR and CDR2 is SFDVKD in the germline V gene. V was clipped by 7 bases and J by 9 bases; unmatched bases: 15. The CDR3 extends over 16 amino acids. The CDR3 sequence is CATSLPGTGFGREQFF. CDR3 in DNA: TGTGCCACCAGCCTCCCCGGGACAGGGTTCGGTCGTGAGCAGTTCTTC.

This clonotype came up many times. The V gene is TRBV27, the J gene TRBJ1-6, with D maybe TRBD1 (5 bases). The CDR3 has 11 amino acids. V was shortened by 4 bases and J by 14 bases, with 9 bases between the two germline ends. CDR1 MNHEY and CDR2 SMNVEV come from the germline V gene (reference sequence). The CDR3 DNA follows: TGTGCCAGCAGTTCTGGGGGAGCCCTCCACTTT. It is translated as CASSSGGALHF.

A few counts support this clonotype. V is TRBV19 and J is TRBJ2-3; TRBD1 matches at 7 bases. The CDR3 is 13 amino acids. The germline gives CDR1 LNHDA, CDR2 SQIVND (reference sequence). V lost 6 bases, J lost 3 bases, and 3 bases stayed unmatched. Here the CDR3 DNA reads TGTGCCAGTAGCGGGACAGTAACAGATACGCAGTATTTT. Translating gives CASSGTVTDTQYF.

This chain links TRBV6-1 with TRBJ2-7; D call uncertain. The V end lost 5 bases, the J end lost 0 bases, and 11 bases lay between the germline ends. CDR1 MNHNS and CDR2 SASEGT come from the germline V gene. This CDR3 spans 14 amino acids. CDR3 sequence: CASSPDGSSYEQYF. CDR3 in DNA: TGTGCCAGCAGTCCGGACGGATCCTCCTACGAGCAGTACTTC.

The chain couples TRBV10-3 to TRBJ2-7, with D perhaps matching TRBD1 or TRBD2 (5 bases each). The germline V gene has CDR1 ENHRY and CDR2 SYGVKD. Trimming took 7 bases from V and 6 from J, leaving 25 bases between them. CDR3 length: 16 amino acids. CDR3 amino acids: CAITQPSGSLGREQYF. CDR3 bases: TGTGCCATCACTCAGCCCTCTGGTTCGTTGGGACGCGAGCAGTACTTC.

This clonotype was picked up many times. The V gene is TRBV27, the J gene TRBJ2-7; 7 bases fit TRBD2. CDR1 is MNHEY and CDR2 is SMNVEV in the germline V gene (reference sequence). V dropped 5 bases and J dropped 2; count of bases not matched to a gene: 9. This CDR3 spans 15 amino acids. CDR3 loop: CASSRPGGSPYEQYF. The DNA of the CDR3 is TGTGCCAGCAGTCGGCCCGGGGGGTCACCCTACGAGCAGTACTTC.

Only a few counts were recorded for this clonotype. The V gene is TRBV5-6, the J gene TRBJ1-5; tentative D call: TRBD1 (5 bases). This CDR3 has 16 residues. V was trimmed by 4 bases and J by 0 bases, leaving 14 bases between them. Per the germline V gene, CDR1 is SGHDT and CDR2 is YYEEEE. CDR3 coding DNA: TGTGCCAGCAGCATGGGGGGATTCTATAGCAATCAGCCCCAGCATTTT. Translated, it gives CASSMGGFYSNQPQHF.

Many counts were recorded for this clonotype. V and J are TRBV29-1 and TRBJ2-7; a possible D gene is TRBD1 (6 bases). The CDR3 has 13 residues. Germline CDR1 SQVTM, CDR2 ANQGSEA. V gave up 7 bases and J gave up 2 bases, with 15 bases separating them. The CDR3 spells CSALLTGPYEQYF. DNA for the CDR3: TGCAGCGCCCTTCTCACAGGGCCCTACGAGCAGTACTTC.

This clonotype was counted many times. The chain is built from TRBV27 and TRBJ2-5; D gene ambiguous. Germline CDR1 reads MNHEY; CDR2 reads SMNVEV (reference sequence). With 2 bases removed from V and 1 base from J, the gap between germline ends came to 11 bases. The CDR3 contains 15 residues. Written as DNA, the CDR3 is TGTGCCAGCAGTTTAGCGAGTGCAAGCCAAGAGACCCAGTACTTC. This codes for CASSLASASQETQYF.

The chain carries TRBV6-2 or TRBV6-3 and TRBJ2-3, with 8 bases fitting TRBD2. The CDR3 has 15 amino acids. Germline V gene data show CDR1 as MNHEY and CDR2 as SVGEGT. The trim removed 2 bases at V and 3 bases at J, leaving 4 bases unmatched. For the CDR3, the DNA is TGTGCCAGCAGTTACAGCGGGAGTGTTACAGATACGCAGTATTTT. This sequence encodes CASSYSGSVTDTQYF.

This clonotype has just a few counts. The chain joins TRBV7-9 to TRBJ2-1; D might be TRBD1 or TRBD2, each matching 6 bases. Germline CDR1 reads SEHNR; CDR2 reads FQNEAQ (reference sequence). The V and J ends lost 0 bases and 7 bases respectively, with 13 bases between them. This CDR3 has 15 residues. The CDR3 region has the DNA TGTGCCAGCAGCTTAGCCAAGGGGGGTCTGAATGAGCAGTTCTTC. Protein: CASSLAKGGLNEQFF.

This clonotype was counted ten times or more. The chain combines TRBV20-1 with TRBJ2-7; 11 nucleotides match TRBD2. The ends lost 2 bases at V and 2 bases at J; junction bases unmatched: 5. CDR1 and CDR2 from the germline V gene are DFQATT and SNEGSKA (reference sequence). This CDR3 region has 15 residues. CDR3 DNA: TGCAGTGCTAGAACAGGGACTAGCGGTCCCTACGAGCAGTACTTC. This encodes CSARTGTSGPYEQYF.